The T cell receptor (beta chain) under discussion was sequenced for a study of long-term antiretroviral therapy in people with HIV. For each donor, at least one pre-ART and at least two post-ART PBMC samples were available. Samples held about 0.95-11 million cryopreserved PBMC, and DNA extraction followed. Germline CDR1 reads SQVTM; CDR2 reads ANQGSEA. V lost 7 bases, J lost 1 base, and 10 bases lay in between. The CDR3 sequence is 12 residues long. It was version v3.0 of the immunoSEQ assay that was run at survey level. The repertoire was sequenced with immunoSEQ multiplex PCR; TCRdb's copy has only in-frame clones and lacks some. The sample records about 16,000 clones, more than 75% being singletons.

The sequences come from unsorted PBMCs, collected 0.7 years before starting antiretroviral therapy. The chain combines TRBV29-1 with TRBJ2-5, with D tentatively TRBD2 (6 bases). The receptor's source is a man aged 50-60 years with HIV. CDR3: CSGKEGQETQYF. The CDR3 DNA reads as TGCAGCGGGAAGGAGGGCCAAGAGACCCAGTACTTC.